This TCR beta chain is from a study of graft-versus-host responses after intestinal transplantation. Study-level information: All recipients got anti-thymocyte globulin induction, then tacrolimus and steroids for about three years.

On this clone: Antigen: not known.

The V and J ends lost 3 bases and 5 bases respectively, with 14 bases between them. The germline V gene has CDR1 SEHNR and CDR2 FQNEAQ (reference sequence). This CDR3 is 15 amino acids long. Produced via immunoSEQ multiplex PCR; TCRdb's table is partial and in-frame only. The data hold 95,000 to 150,000 clones, with 85% to 95% observed a single time. Study-wide results and caveats: Recipient marrow held GvH clones, some first seen in ileum or blood. Allografts of patients with graft-donor T cell macrochimerism showed high graft-versus-host to host-versus-graft clone ratios. Peak GvH clone levels in circulation were associated with early post-transplant HvG declines.

The sequence derives from a human donor who received an intestinal transplant. V usage is TRBV7-9 and J usage is TRBJ1-5; a weak D match, TRBD1 (6 bases). The sample here was unstimulated CD8+ T cells sorted from spleen or lymph node cells, taken before intestinal transplant. The CDR3, as DNA: TGTGCCAGCAGCTTGGGCTCTAACAGGGATCAGCCCCAGCATTTT. Translation: CASSLGSNRDQPQHF. Combining the CDR3 with reference TRBV7-9 and TRBJ1-5 gives the whole variable domain DTGVSQNPRHKITKRGQNVTFRCDPISEHNRLYWYRQTLGQGPEFLTYFQNEAQLEKSRLLSDRFSAERPKGSFSTLEIQRTEQGDSAMYLCASSLGSNRDQPQHFGDGTRLSIL.